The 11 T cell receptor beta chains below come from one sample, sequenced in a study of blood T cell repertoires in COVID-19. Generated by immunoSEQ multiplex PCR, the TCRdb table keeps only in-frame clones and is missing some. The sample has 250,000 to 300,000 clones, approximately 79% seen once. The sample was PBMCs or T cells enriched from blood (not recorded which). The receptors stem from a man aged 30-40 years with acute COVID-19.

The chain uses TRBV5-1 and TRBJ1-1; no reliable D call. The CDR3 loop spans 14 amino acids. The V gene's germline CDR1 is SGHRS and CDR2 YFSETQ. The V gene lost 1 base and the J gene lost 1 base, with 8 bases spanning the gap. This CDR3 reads CASSLYAGNTEAFF. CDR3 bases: TGCGCCAGCAGCTTGTATGCAGGGAACACTGAAGCTTTCTTT.

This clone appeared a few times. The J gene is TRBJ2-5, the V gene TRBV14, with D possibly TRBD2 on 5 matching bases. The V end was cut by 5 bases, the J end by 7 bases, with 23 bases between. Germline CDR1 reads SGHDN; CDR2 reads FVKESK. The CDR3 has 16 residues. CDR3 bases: TGTGCCAGCAGCGCCGGGCTCCCCGGCGTCCGGGGGACCCAGTACTTC. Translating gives CASSAGLPGVRGTQYF.

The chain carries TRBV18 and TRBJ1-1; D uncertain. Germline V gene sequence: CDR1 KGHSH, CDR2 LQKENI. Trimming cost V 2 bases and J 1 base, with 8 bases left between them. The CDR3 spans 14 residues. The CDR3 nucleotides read TGTGCCAGCTCACCATCTTCGAGGAACACTGAAGCTTTCTTT. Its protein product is CASSPSSRNTEAFF.

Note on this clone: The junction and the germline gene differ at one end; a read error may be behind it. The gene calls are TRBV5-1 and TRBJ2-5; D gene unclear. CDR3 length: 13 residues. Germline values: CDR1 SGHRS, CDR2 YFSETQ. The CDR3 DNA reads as TGTGCCAGCACCTTTGGCGCGAGGGAGACCCAGTACTTC. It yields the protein CASTFGARETQYF.

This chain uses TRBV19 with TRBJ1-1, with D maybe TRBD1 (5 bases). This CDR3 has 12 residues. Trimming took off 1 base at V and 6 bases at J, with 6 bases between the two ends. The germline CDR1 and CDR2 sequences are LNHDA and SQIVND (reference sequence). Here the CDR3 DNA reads TGTGCCAGTAGTATAGGGACATCTGAAGCTTTCTTT. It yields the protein CASSIGTSEAFF.

For the CDR3, the DNA is TGTGCCAGCAGTGAAGTGGCGGGGGGTTACAATGAGCAGTTCTTC. This encodes CASSEVAGGYNEQFF. The V gene is TRBV6-1, the J gene TRBJ2-1, with 8 bases that match TRBD2. The J segment lost 4 bases and the V segment lost 1 base, leaving 3 bases of the junction unmatched. The germline V gene has CDR1 MNHNS and CDR2 SASEGT. This CDR3 has 15 residues.

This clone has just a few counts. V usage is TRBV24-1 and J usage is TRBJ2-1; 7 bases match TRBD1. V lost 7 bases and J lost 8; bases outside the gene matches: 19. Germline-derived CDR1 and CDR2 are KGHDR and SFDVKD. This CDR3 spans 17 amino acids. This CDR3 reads CATRRTPKGALGDEQFF. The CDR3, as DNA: TGTGCCACCAGAAGGACCCCGAAGGGGGCTCTTGGGGATGAGCAGTTCTTC.

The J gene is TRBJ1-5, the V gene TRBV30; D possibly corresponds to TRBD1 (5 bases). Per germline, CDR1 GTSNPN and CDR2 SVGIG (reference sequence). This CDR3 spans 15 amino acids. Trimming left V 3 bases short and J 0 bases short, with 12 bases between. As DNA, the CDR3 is TGTGCCTGGAGCGGCGACAGTTATAGCAATCAGCCCCAGCATTTT. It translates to CAWSGDSYSNQPQHF.

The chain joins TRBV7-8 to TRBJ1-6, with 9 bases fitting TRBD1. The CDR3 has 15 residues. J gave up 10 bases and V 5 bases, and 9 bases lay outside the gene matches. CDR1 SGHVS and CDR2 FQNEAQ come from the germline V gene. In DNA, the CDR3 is TGTGCCAGCAGCCCCAGACAGGGGGTCGGATCACCCCTCCACTTT. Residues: CASSPRQGVGSPLHF.

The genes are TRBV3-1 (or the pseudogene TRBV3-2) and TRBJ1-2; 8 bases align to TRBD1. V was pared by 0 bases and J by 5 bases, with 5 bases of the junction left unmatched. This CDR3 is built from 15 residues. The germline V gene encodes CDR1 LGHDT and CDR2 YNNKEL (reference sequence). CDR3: CASSQDSQGAYGYTF. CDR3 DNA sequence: TGTGCCAGCAGCCAAGATAGTCAGGGGGCTTATGGCTACACCTTC.

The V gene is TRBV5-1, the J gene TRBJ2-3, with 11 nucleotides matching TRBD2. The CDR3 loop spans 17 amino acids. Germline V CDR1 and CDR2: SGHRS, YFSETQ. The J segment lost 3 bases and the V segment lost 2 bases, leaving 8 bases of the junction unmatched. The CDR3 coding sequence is TGCGCCAGCAGCTTAATCCCTAGCGGGGGGCAAACAGATACGCAGTATTTT. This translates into CASSLIPSGGQTDTQYF.